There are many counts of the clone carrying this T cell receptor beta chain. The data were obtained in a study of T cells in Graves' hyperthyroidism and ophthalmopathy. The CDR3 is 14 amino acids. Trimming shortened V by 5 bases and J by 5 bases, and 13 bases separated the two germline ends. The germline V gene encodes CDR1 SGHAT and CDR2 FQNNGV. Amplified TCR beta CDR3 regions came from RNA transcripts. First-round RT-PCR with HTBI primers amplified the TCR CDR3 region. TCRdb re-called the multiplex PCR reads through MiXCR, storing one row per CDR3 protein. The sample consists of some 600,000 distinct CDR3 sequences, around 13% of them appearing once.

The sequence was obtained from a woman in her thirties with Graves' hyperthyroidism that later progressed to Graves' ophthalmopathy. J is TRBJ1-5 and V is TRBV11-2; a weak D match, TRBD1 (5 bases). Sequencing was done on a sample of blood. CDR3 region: CASSQRDVYQPQHF. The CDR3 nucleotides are TGTGCCAGCAGCCAGCGGGACGTATATCAGCCCCAGCATTTT.